This T cell receptor (beta chain) was observed in a study of blood T cell repertoires in COVID-19. Across the study: Both acute and convalescent COVID-19 samples were obtained from the United States, Italy and Spain.

With 1 base removed from V and 2 bases from J, the gap between germline ends came to 7 bases. The germline gives CDR1 SGHRS, CDR2 YFSETQ. This CDR3 is built from 13 residues. As originally analysed: Estimates of nucleated cell counts were drawn from the amplification of reference gene primers. The repertoire was sequenced with immunoSEQ multiplex PCR; TCRdb's copy has only in-frame clones and lacks some. Clonal size and the V and J genes are those of that table, whereas D and trimming came from the DNA. Among under 55,000 clones listed, roughly 90% were seen once. This sequence was found in a woman aged 80 or older with active COVID-19. J is TRBJ2-7 and V is TRBV5-1; no clear D gene. Sequencing was performed on peripheral blood. In DNA, the CDR3 is TGCGCCAGCAGCTTGAACTATCCCTACGAGCAGTACTTC. It specifies CASSLNYPYEQYF.